This T cell receptor (beta chain) appears in the sequencing data of a study of blood T cell repertoires in COVID-19. Germline V gives CDR1 SGHRS, CDR2 YFSETQ. The V and J ends lost 4 bases and 0 bases respectively, with 14 bases between them. The CDR3 runs to 16 residues. TCRdb's table, derived via immunoSEQ multiplex PCR, lists solely in-frame clones and lacks some. The sample consists of 250,000 to 350,000 clones, more than 80% of them appearing once. All recovered Cohort 3 donors got two negative PCRs, got clearance, or saw symptom resolution. The specimen was PBMCs or T cells enriched from blood (not recorded which). The origin of this receptor is a woman aged 25 to 39 who had recovered from COVID-19. This rearrangement joins TRBV5-1 to TRBJ1-3; D is possibly TRBD1 (5 bases). CDR3 sequence: CASSTGLLSSGNTIYF. CDR3 in DNA: TGCGCCAGCAGCACGGGACTCCTCAGCTCTGGAAACACCATATATTTT.